These 24 T cell receptor beta chains came from one sample sequenced in a study of CD8 T cells in ankylosing spondylitis. One entry per CDR3 protein results from TCRdb running MiXCR on the 5' RACE reads. Of some 150,000 distinct CDR3 sequences in the sample, about an eighth were seen once. The sequenced sample was blood, either unsorted or a sorted T cell fraction (not recorded which). These receptors all stem from a female donor with ankylosing spondylitis or in good health (not recorded which).

The J gene is TRBJ2-5, the V gene TRBV5-1; D is perhaps TRBD2 (6 bases). V was clipped by 4 bases and J by 1 base, with 14 bases between them. Germline V gene lookup returns CDR1 SGHRS and CDR2 YFSETQ. The CDR3 extends over 15 amino acids. CDR3 amino acids: CASSALGLPQETQYF. The CDR3 nucleotides read TGCGCCAGCAGCGCCCTCGGACTACCCCAAGAGACCCAGTACTTC.

This clonotype was counted between two and nine times. An end of the junction differs from the germline gene, which may be a read error. The rearrangement joins TRBV20-1 to TRBJ2-3, with 9 positions matching TRBD2. CDR3 size: 17 residues. CDR1 and CDR2 (germline): DFQATT, SNEGSKA (reference sequence). The CDR3 loop is CCAPPPAGGGGTDTQYF. The DNA for the CDR3 is TGCTGTGCTCCTCCGCCAGCGGGGGGCGGCGGCACAGATACGCAGTATTTT.

Many counts were recorded for this clonotype. V gene TRBV5-1 combines with J gene TRBJ2-3; 8 nucleotides agree with TRBD2. The CDR3 loop spans 15 amino acids. Germline CDR1 is SGHRS and CDR2 is YFSETQ. V lost 2 bases, J lost 1 base, and 3 bases stayed unmatched. The CDR3 is CASSFAGGRTDTQYF. The CDR3 DNA is TGCGCCAGCAGCTTTGCGGGGGGCCGCACAGATACGCAGTATTTT.

For this clonotype: This may arise from a read error, as a much more abundant clone is one base away. The V gene is TRBV5-5, the J gene TRBJ1-2, with D perhaps TRBD1 (5 bases). CDR1 and CDR2 from the germline V gene are SGHKS and YYEKEE (reference sequence). This CDR3 has 15 residues. CDR3 bases: TGTGCCAGCAGCTTGGGAGGACACAGCAACTATGGCGACACCTTC. This codes for CASSLGGHSNYGDTF.

In its sample, this clonotype was seen many times. The rearrangement uses TRBV29-1 and TRBJ2-6, with unresolved D. CDR3 length equals 13 residues. Trimming pared 4 bases from V and 0 bases from J, leaving 4 bases between. CDR1 SQVTM and CDR2 ANQGSEA come from the germline V gene. This CDR3 reads CSVAVSGANVLTF. Written as DNA, the CDR3 is TGCAGCGTTGCGGTCTCTGGGGCCAACGTCCTGACTTTC.

This clonotype was seen repeatedly, ten times or more. CDR3 residues: CSASVQVYTEAFF. The CDR3 coding sequence is TGCAGTGCTAGTGTTCAGGTGTACACTGAAGCTTTCTTT. J is TRBJ1-1 and V is TRBV20-1; D not certain. Between the trimmed V and J ends, which lost 3 bases and 3 bases, there was a span of 11 bases. The V gene's germline CDR1 is DFQATT and CDR2 SNEGSKA (reference sequence). This CDR3 is 13 amino acids long.

This clonotype was counted at least ten times. The V gene is TRBV12-3 or TRBV12-4, the J gene TRBJ1-1, with 8 bases lining up with TRBD1. Trimming cost V 7 bases and J 1 base; bases outside gene matches: 8. This CDR3 has 15 amino acids. This CDR3 is CASNVRGRKNTEAFF. In DNA, the CDR3 is TGTGCCAGCAATGTCAGGGGGCGCAAGAACACTGAAGCTTTCTTT.

This clonotype was observed at least ten times. DNA for the CDR3: TGCAGTGCTAGTTCCTCCGGGGCTAGCGGAGGGGGGACAGATACGCAGTATTTT. This translates into CSASSSGASGGGTDTQYF. This chain connects TRBV20-1 to TRBJ2-3, with D tentatively TRBD2 (7 bases). The CDR3 totals 18 residues. Trimming removed 3 bases from V and 3 bases from J, with 25 bases in between. The V gene's germline CDR1 is DFQATT and CDR2 SNEGSKA (reference sequence).

This clonotype was observed many times. The genes are TRBV5-1 and TRBJ1-2; TRBD1 matches 9 bases. CDR1 is SGHRS, CDR2 YFSETQ, per germline. The V segment lost 7 bases and the J segment 4 bases; nucleotides outside the gene matches: 23. The CDR3 length is 19 residues. DNA for the CDR3: TGCGCCAGCCGCCCCCTCGGGGGACAGGGCTTTTTTCGGGCCTATGGCTACACCTTC. This encodes CASRPLGGQGFFRAYGYTF. Together with reference TRBV5-1 and TRBJ1-2, the CDR3 gives the full variable domain: KAGVTQTPRYLIKTRGQQVTLSCSPISGHRSVSWYQQTPGQGLQFLFEYFSETQRNKGNFPGRFSGRQFSNSRSEMNVSTLELGDSALYLCASRPLGGQGFFRAYGYTFGSGTRLTVV.

Many counts were recorded for this clonotype. V usage is TRBV11-2 and J usage is TRBJ2-5; 10 bases fit TRBD2. Germline V gives CDR1 SGHAT, CDR2 FQNNGV. CDR3 length: 16 amino acids. With 3 bases clipped from V and 1 base from J, the junction kept 5 bases outside the gene matches. Here the CDR3 reads CASSFNPSGGQETQYF. CDR3 DNA sequence: TGTGCCAGCAGCTTCAACCCTAGCGGGGGCCAAGAGACCCAGTACTTC.

This clonotype was seen ten or more times. This chain links TRBV11-2 with TRBJ1-1; D is ambiguous. Germline CDR1 and CDR2: SGHAT and FQNNGV. The CDR3 runs to 15 residues. The V end lost 3 bases, the J end lost 3 bases, and 14 bases lay between the germline ends. For the CDR3, the DNA is TGTGCCAGCAGCTTCCCGGGAATTCCGTACACTGAAGCTTTCTTT. It encodes CASSFPGIPYTEAFF.

This clonotype occurred a few times. V usage is TRBV20-1 and J usage is TRBJ1-4; TRBD1 aligns across 10 bases. The germline CDR1 and CDR2 sequences are DFQATT and SNEGSKA (reference sequence). With V trimmed by 8 bases and J by 8 bases, 8 bases remained unmatched. The CDR3 consists of 13 residues. The CDR3 DNA reads as TGCAGTTCTCTCGACAGGGGGCAGGAAAAACTGTTTTTT. Its translation: CSSLDRGQEKLFF.

There are many counts of this clonotype. This CDR3 reads CASSLQGAQHEKLFF. CDR3 nucleotides: TGTGCCAGCAGCTTGCAGGGGGCGCAGCATGAAAAACTGTTTTTT. The J gene is TRBJ1-4, the V gene TRBV7-2, with TRBD1 matching over 8 bases. The germline V gene encodes CDR1 SGHTA and CDR2 FQGNSA. The CDR3 runs to 15 residues. V lost 3 bases, J lost 6 bases, and 6 bases stayed unmatched.

This clonotype showed up many times. V gene TRBV20-1 combines with J gene TRBJ2-5, with D perhaps matching TRBD1 (6 bases). Germline V lookup: CDR1 DFQATT, CDR2 SNEGSKA (reference sequence). Trimming cost V 4 bases and J 5 bases, with 11 bases left between them. The length of the CDR3 is 12 residues. CDR3 loop: CSAKLQGETQYF. CDR3 coding DNA: TGCAGTGCTAAGCTGCAGGGGGAGACCCAGTACTTC.

This clonotype occurred a few times. The rearrangement uses TRBV5-1 and TRBJ2-1; 7 bases align to TRBD2. The V and J ends lost 9 bases and 0 bases, in that order; junction bases with no gene match: 9. Germline CDR1 and CDR2: SGHRS and YFSETQ. The CDR3 has 15 residues. CDR3 residues: CATKAGPASYNEQFF. In nucleotides, the CDR3 is TGCGCCACGAAAGCGGGGCCGGCCTCCTACAATGAGCAGTTCTTC.

The V gene is TRBV6-4, the J gene TRBJ2-2; the match to TRBD2 covers 7 bases. The CDR3 is made up of 17 amino acids. Germline V gene sequence: CDR1 MRHNA, CDR2 SNTAGT. V was clipped by 4 bases and J by 4 bases; unmatched bases: 12. The CDR3 protein is CASSAWEGYVSTGELFF. The DNA for the CDR3 is TGTGCCAGCAGTGCCTGGGAGGGCTACGTGAGCACCGGGGAGCTGTTTTTT.

This clonotype was seen at least ten times. This chain joins TRBV4-1 and TRBJ2-2, with 8 nucleotides matching TRBD2. Trimming cost V 3 bases and J 5 bases; bases outside gene matches: 8. The CDR3 runs 16 residues. The germline V gene encodes CDR1 MGHRA and CDR2 YSYEKL. The CDR3 nucleotides are TGCGCCAGCAGCCAGGGGCGGGGGGATTATACCGGGGAGCTGTTTTTT. Translation: CASSQGRGDYTGELFF.

This clonotype was detected many times. The gene calls are TRBV29-1 and TRBJ1-1; 7 nucleotides align to TRBD1. After removal of 5 bases from V and 4 bases from J, the junction contained 1 base not matched to a gene. Germline lookup yields CDR1 SQVTM and CDR2 ANQGSEA. The CDR3 spans 11 residues. CDR3: CSVRDSTEAFF. The CDR3 DNA is TGCAGCGTTAGGGACAGCACTGAAGCTTTCTTT.

On this clonotype: This could be a read error, since a much larger clone is one nucleotide away. The chain carries TRBV15 and TRBJ2-4; no firm D call. Looked up from germline, CDR1 is LNHNV and CDR2 is YYDKDF (reference sequence). The CDR3 is 15 amino acids. CDR3 nucleotide sequence: TGTGCCACCAGCAGAGATCGCGGAGCCCAAAACGTTCAGTACTTC. As protein: CATSRDRGAQNVQYF.

In this sample, this clonotype turned up many times. V is TRBV5-1 and J is TRBJ2-7; D is unclear. V was clipped by 1 base and J by 6 bases, with 14 bases between them. CDR3 length equals 14 residues. In germline, CDR1 is SGHRS, CDR2 YFSETQ. This CDR3 is CASSLSATVGEQYF. The CDR3, as DNA: TGCGCCAGCAGCTTGTCAGCCACGGTCGGCGAGCAGTACTTC.

This clonotype has at least ten counts. The chain has TRBV6-1 and TRBJ1-5; possible D gene TRBD1, 5 bases. V dropped 1 base and J dropped 7 bases, with 14 bases sitting between them. In germline, CDR1 is MNHNS, CDR2 SASEGT. The CDR3 contains 15 residues. CDR3 residues: CASSEVGQGRQPQHF. In nucleotides, the CDR3 is TGTGCCAGCAGTGAAGTGGGGCAGGGTAGGCAGCCCCAGCATTTT.

This clonotype was observed a handful of times. The genes are TRBV29-1 and TRBJ2-7, with a possible D match to TRBD2 (6 bases). The CDR3 runs 12 residues. CDR1 is SQVTM, CDR2 ANQGSEA, per germline. Trimming took off 5 bases at V and 3 bases at J, with 11 bases between the two ends. CDR3 sequence reads: CSVPGGIYEQYF. DNA for the CDR3: TGCAGCGTTCCCGGGGGTATCTACGAGCAGTACTTC.

This clonotype has only a few counts. This chain uses TRBV27 with TRBJ1-2, with TRBD1 matching 7 bases. This CDR3 contains 14 residues. Losses at the gene ends were 6 bases for V and 5 bases for J; bases not matched to a gene: 9. Germline V CDR1 and CDR2: MNHEY, SMNVEV (reference sequence). The DNA for the CDR3 is TGTGCCAGCAGCCGGGGACAGAACTTATATGGCTACACCTTC. Its translation is CASSRGQNLYGYTF.

This clonotype has at least ten counts. The V gene is TRBV7-9, the J gene TRBJ2-2, with 8 positions matching TRBD2. The CDR3 extends over 15 amino acids. Germline V gives CDR1 SEHNR, CDR2 FQNEAQ (reference sequence). Trimming at V came to 1 base and at J to 4 bases, leaving 2 bases not matched to a gene. The CDR3 loop reads CASSLGTSSTGELFF. DNA of the CDR3: TGTGCCAGCAGCTTAGGGACTAGCAGCACCGGGGAGCTGTTTTTT.